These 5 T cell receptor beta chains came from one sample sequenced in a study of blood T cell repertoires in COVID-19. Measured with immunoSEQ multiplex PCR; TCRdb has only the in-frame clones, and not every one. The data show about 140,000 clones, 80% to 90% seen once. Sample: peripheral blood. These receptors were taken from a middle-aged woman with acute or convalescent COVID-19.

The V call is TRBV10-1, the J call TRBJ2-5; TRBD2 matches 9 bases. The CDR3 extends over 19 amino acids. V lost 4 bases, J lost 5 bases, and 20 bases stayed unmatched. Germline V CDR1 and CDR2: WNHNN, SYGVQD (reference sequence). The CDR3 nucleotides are TGCGCCAGCAGTGTAGACGGGCGCGGGGGGGCCCGAGGAGACGAGACCCAGTACTTC. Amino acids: CASSVDGRGGARGDETQYF.

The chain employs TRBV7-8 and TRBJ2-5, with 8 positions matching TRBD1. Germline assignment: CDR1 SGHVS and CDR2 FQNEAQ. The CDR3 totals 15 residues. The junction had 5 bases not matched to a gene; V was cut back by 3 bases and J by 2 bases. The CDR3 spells CASSFGQGLQETQYF. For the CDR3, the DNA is TGTGCCAGCAGCTTCGGACAGGGCCTACAAGAGACCCAGTACTTC.

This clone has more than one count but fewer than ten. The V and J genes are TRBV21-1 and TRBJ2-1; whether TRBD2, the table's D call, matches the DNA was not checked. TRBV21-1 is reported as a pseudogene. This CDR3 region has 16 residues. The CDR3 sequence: CASSLMTSGGVNEQFF. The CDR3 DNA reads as TGTGCCAGCAGCCTGATGACTAGCGGGGGGGTCAATGAGCAGTTCTTC.

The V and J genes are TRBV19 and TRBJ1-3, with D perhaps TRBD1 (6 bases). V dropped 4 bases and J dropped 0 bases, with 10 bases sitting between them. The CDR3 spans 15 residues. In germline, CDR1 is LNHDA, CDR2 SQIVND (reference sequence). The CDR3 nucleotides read TGTGCCAGTAGTACCGGACAGCGCTCTGGAAACACCATATATTTT. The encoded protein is CASSTGQRSGNTIYF.

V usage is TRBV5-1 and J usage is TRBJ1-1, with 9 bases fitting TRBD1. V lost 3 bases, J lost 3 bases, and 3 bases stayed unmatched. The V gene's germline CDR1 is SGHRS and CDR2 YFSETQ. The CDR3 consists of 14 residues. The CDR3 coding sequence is TGCGCCAGCAGCTACCGGGACAGGGACACTGAAGCTTTCTTT. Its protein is CASSYRDRDTEAFF.